Listed below are T cell receptor beta chains from one sample, sequenced in a study of patients and donors after allogeneic stem cell transplantation. One entry per CDR3 protein results from TCRdb running MiXCR on the RT-PCR reads. The sample carries hundreds of thousands of distinct CDR3 sequences, 16% recorded once. Sequencing was carried out using blood, either unsorted or a sorted T cell fraction (not recorded which). The receptors were gathered from a human donor who was either an allogeneic HSCT recipient or a stem cell or donor lymphocyte infusion donor (not recorded which). It is not recorded whose cells these are; they may come from a transplant donor. Each CDR3 is given with its conserved first and last residue. The D gene is left open where the match is weak. Where a row states a size, it is once, few, many or the class of an expanded clone; other rows omit it.

V gene	J gene	D gene	clone size	CDR3 DNA	CDR3 protein
TRBV12-5	TRBJ1-2	TRBD1	.	TGTGCTAGTGGTTTGGTACAGGGGGCGAATAGTGGCTACACCTTC	CASGLVQGANSGYTF
TRBV20-1	TRBJ2-2	.	few	TGCAGTGCTAGCCCCCTGGATAGACGGACCGGGGAGCTGTTTTTT	CSASPLDRRTGELFF
TRBV5-1	TRBJ2-1	.	many	TGCGCCAGCAAGACAGATCGAAGGAGCTCCTACAATGAGCAGTTCTTC	CASKTDRRSSYNEQFF
TRBV6-1	TRBJ1-1	.	.	TGTGCCAGCAGTGAACCAACGGGGGGTTACACTGAAGCTTTCTTT	CASSEPTGGYTEAFF
TRBV20-1	TRBJ1-5	.	few	TGCAGTGCTAGAGAGATTAATAGCAATCAGCCCCAGCATTTT	CSAREINSNQPQHF
TRBV5-1	TRBJ1-4	.	few	TGCGCCAGCAGCTTGACAGTTGGTTCAACTAATGAAAAACTGTTTTTT	CASSLTVGSTNEKLFF
TRBV4-1	TRBJ2-1	TRBD1	.	TGCGCCAGCAGCCAAGCCGGGACAGACTACAATGAGCAGTTCTTC	CASSQAGTDYNEQFF
TRBV18	TRBJ1-2	TRBD1	.	TGTGCCAGCTCACCCAGGGGGCGCAGACCCGGACCCCACTATGGCTACACCTTC	CASSPRGRRPGPHYGYTF
TRBV29-1	TRBJ2-5	TRBD2	.	TGCAGCGTAAGACTAGCTGGGGAGACCCAGTACTTC	CSVRLAGETQYF
TRBV12-3/TRBV12-4	TRBJ2-2	.	.	TGTGCCAGCAGAAGCCAGGCCGGGGAGCTGTTTTTT	CASRSQAGELFF
TRBV12-3/TRBV12-4	TRBJ2-1	TRBD2	few	TGTGCCAGCAGCCCTACTAGCGGGAGGGCAAGGGTTGAGCAGTTCTTC	CASSPTSGRARVEQFF
TRBV5-1	TRBJ1-5	.	.	TGCGCCAGCAGCTGGGACGGTGGCGGCAATCAGCCCCAGCATTTT	CASSWDGGGNQPQHF
TRBV15	TRBJ1-1	.	few	TGTGCCACCAGCAGAGAACAGGGTCTGACTGAAGCTTTCTTT	CATSREQGLTEAFF
TRBV6-1	TRBJ2-5	TRBD2	many	TGTGCCAGCAGTATCGAGGGTCGTCGGGGGGCCCAGTACTTC	CASSIEGRRGAQYF
TRBV27	TRBJ2-7	TRBD1	few	TGTGCCAGCAGTTTAGTTCCAGGGGGTAAAGGACAAGCGCTCTACGAGCAGTACTTC	CASSLVPGGKGQALYEQYF
TRBV11-1	TRBJ1-5	TRBD1	few	TGTGCCAGCAGCTTAGTCGGGACAGGGGGCACCTACAATCAGCCCCAGCATTTT	CASSLVGTGGTYNQPQHF
TRBV15	TRBJ2-1	.	few	TGTGCCACCATCCAGGGACGCTTATACAATGAGCAGTTCTTC	CATIQGRLYNEQFF
TRBV4-1	TRBJ2-5	.	.	TGCGCCAGCAGCCAAGAGGCCCGACAAGAGACCCAGTACTTC	CASSQEARQETQYF
TRBV21-1	TRBJ2-1	.	.	TGTGCCAGCAGCGAGATTAGTTCAGATGAGCAGTTCTTC	CASSEISSDEQFF
TRBV12-3/TRBV12-4	TRBJ2-3	.	many	TGTGCCAGCAGCCCCTGGGGGTCAGGATCTGGCACAGATACGCAGTATTTT	CASSPWGSGSGTDTQYF
TRBV6-4	TRBJ2-1	.	few	TGTGCCAGCAGTGACGGGTCCTACAATGAGCAGTTCTTC	CASSDGSYNEQFF
TRBV12-3/TRBV12-4	TRBJ1-1	.	many	TGTGCCAGCAGCTCCCGGGGCAGGAAGGCTGAAGCTTTCTTT	CASSSRGRKAEAFF
TRBV9	TRBJ2-2	.	many	TGTGCCAGCAGCGTATCTTGGGAGTCCAACACCGGGGAGCTGTTTTTT	CASSVSWESNTGELFF
TRBV20-1	TRBJ1-2	.	.	TGCAGTGCTAGCCCCAGGGGTTTTGGCTATGGCTACACCTTC	CSASPRGFGYGYTF